The clone carrying this TCR beta chain has just one count. This entry comes from a study of blood T cell repertoires in COVID-19. The germline gives CDR1 SGHTA, CDR2 FQGNSA. The CDR3 sequence is 13 residues long. Trimming left V 5 bases short and J 4 bases short, with 10 bases between. The table came from immunoSEQ multiplex PCR; TCRdb's copy has only in-frame clones and leaves some out. Among 110,000 or so clones listed, around 85% were seen once. Sequencing input: peripheral blood. The receptor comes from a woman between 55 and 75 years old with COVID-19, enrolled during active disease. This chain connects TRBV7-2 to TRBJ2-3, with D possibly being TRBD2 (5 bases). CDR3 protein: CASSLGEADTQYF. The CDR3 nucleotides read TGTGCCAGCAGCCTCGGGGAAGCAGATACGCAGTATTTT.